This T cell receptor beta chain is from a study of CD8 T cells in Susac syndrome. Sequencing of TCR beta was carried out in blood CD8+ and CD4+ T cells. The multiple sclerosis control group consisted of treatment-naive patients whose relapsing-remitting disease, which was either stable or active, fulfilled revised McDonald criteria. TEMRA cells underwent FACS enrichment and CD8+ and CD4+ T cells underwent negative isolation. RNA, at about 0.45 to 1 ug, was reverse transcribed with random hexamers. Amplification of the TCR beta CDR3 was carried out by immunoSEQ multiplex PCR, which spanned a total of 54 Vbeta and 13 Jbeta segments. TCRdb analysed the immunoSEQ multiplex PCR reads with MiXCR anew, one entry per CDR3 protein. The table includes 170,000 or so distinct CDR3 sequences, 80% to 95% detected once. Between the trimmed V and J ends, which lost 2 bases and 5 bases, there was a span of 13 bases. The CDR3 length is 15 residues. The germline gives CDR1 GTSNPN, CDR2 SVGIG (reference sequence).

V gene TRBV30 combines with J gene TRBJ1-6; perhaps TRBD1 as D (5 bases). Sequenced: CD4+ T cells from PBMCs. The sequence derives from a human donor with multiple sclerosis. CDR3 in DNA: TGTGCCTGGAGTACGGGACCTGTGAATAATTCACCCCTCCACTTT. It yields the protein CAWSTGPVNNSPLHF.